This T cell receptor (beta chain) originates from a study of T cell clones after liver transplantation. The germline CDR1 and CDR2 sequences are SGHAT and FQNNGV. The CDR3 length is 14 residues. Trimming left V 6 bases short and J 2 bases short, with 11 bases between. Method: immunoSEQ multiplex PCR; TCRdb's copy keeps in-frame clones and lacks some. In the table there are roughly 120,000 clones, less than 95% of which are singletons. The sequencing used CD4+ T cells from blood, collected 12 months after liver transplant. The rearrangement joins TRBV11-2 to TRBJ2-1; tentatively, D is TRBD1 or TRBD2 (5 bases each). The clonotype comes from a human patient who received a liver transplant. These T cells may partly come from the graft donor. The CDR3 bases are TGTGCCAGCAGTCGGGACCCAACCTACAATGAGCAGTTCTTC. Translation: CASSRDPTYNEQFF.